Presented here are 5 T cell receptor beta chains from one specimen sequenced in a study of Ad26.COV2.S vaccination and SARS-CoV-2 variants. The repertoire was sequenced with immunoSEQ multiplex PCR; TCRdb's copy has only in-frame clones and lacks some. The table has roughly 700,000 clones, about 89% seen once. Treatment in this sample: roughly 18 received Ad26.COV2.S at low or high dose, single or two shots; 5 received placebo; per-sample allocation not given. Collection of samples fell on day 63 after the first vaccine or placebo injection. Sequenced here: peripheral blood, sampled in a trial of Ad26.COV2.S vaccine versus placebo. All receptors come from a person between 18 and 65 years old who received the Ad26.COV2.S COVID-19 vaccine or a placebo.

The chain uses TRBV10-3 and TRBJ2-5; D is ambiguous. V was trimmed by 5 bases and J by 1 base, leaving 8 bases between them. The CDR3 is 13 residues long. In germline, CDR1 is ENHRY, CDR2 SYGVKD. In DNA form, the CDR3 reads TGTGCCATCAGTACCATCCCCCAAGAGACCCAGTACTTC. Encoded protein: CAISTIPQETQYF.

As to this clone: Other DNA sequences in this sample translate to the same CDR3. The V and J genes are TRBV9 and TRBJ1-5; D gene uncertain. V shed 0 bases and J shed 1 base, with 5 bases lying between them. This CDR3 comprises 14 residues. In germline, CDR1 is SGDLS, CDR2 YYNGEE. DNA for the CDR3: TGTGCCAGCAGCGTAGGTTCGAGCAATCAGCCCCAGCATTTT. Protein sequence: CASSVGSSNQPQHF.

In DNA form, the CDR3 reads TGTGCCAGCAGCGGATACAGGGGGGCCAAAGAGACCCAGTACTTC. This encodes CASSGYRGAKETQYF. The rearrangement links TRBV7-9 to TRBJ2-5; 8 bases are a match to TRBD1. This CDR3 has 15 residues. V was pared by 5 bases and J by 3 bases, with 8 bases of the junction left unmatched. The germline V gene has CDR1 SEHNR and CDR2 FQNEAQ (reference sequence).

This clone was picked up one time. The CDR3 region is CASSLKVLGQETQYF. The CDR3 coding sequence is TGTGCCAGCAGTTTGAAAGTCCTAGGCCAAGAGACCCAGTACTTC. The rearrangement joins TRBV6-6 to TRBJ2-5; no clear D gene. Germline V CDR1 and CDR2: MNHNY, SVGAGI (reference sequence). Trimming pared 4 bases from V and 1 base from J, leaving 13 bases between. The CDR3 covers 15 residues.

The chain carries TRBV30 and TRBJ1-2; D call uncertain. CDR3 length: 13 residues. The germline V and J ends were trimmed by 2 bases and 2 bases, with 9 bases remaining between them. Germline CDR1 is GTSNPN and CDR2 is SVGIG (reference sequence). The CDR3 region has the DNA TGTGCCTGGAGTTGGGGATCAAACTATGGCTACACCTTC. This sequence encodes CAWSWGSNYGYTF.